The rows below give T cell receptor beta chains drawn from one sample of a study of beta chain features in type 1 diabetes. Clones were sequenced by immunoSEQ multiplex PCR, and TCRdb holds only the in-frame ones, with some missing. Of more than 250,000 clones listed, roughly 22% are singletons. The sequenced sample consisted of naive CD4+ T cells from blood. The receptors were sampled from a woman aged 40 to 55 with type 1 diabetes. Each CDR3 is given with its conserved first and last residue. A D gene is named only where the DNA matches it firmly. The size of a clone is reported for some rows only, either as once, few or many, or as a class for expanded clones.

-	-	TRBV7-2	TRBJ2-5	15	TGTGCCAGCAGCCCGACTGGGACTTTTCAAGAGACCCAGTACTTC	CASSPTGTFQETQYF
-	TRBD2	TRBV5-1	TRBJ2-7	14	TGCGCCAGCAGCCCAGGACTAGCATTATACGAGCAGTACTTC	CASSPGLALYEQYF
-	-	TRBV7-2	TRBJ2-1	15	TGTGCCAGCAGCTCAGAGGGAAGCTCCTACAATGAGCAGTTCTTC	CASSSEGSSYNEQFF
-	-	TRBV4-3	TRBJ1-6	15	TGCGCCAGCAGCCAAGAACGGGGAGGAATTTCACCCCTCCACTTT	CASSQERGGISPLHF
-	-	TRBV4-3	TRBJ1-5	15	TGCGCCAGCAGCCAAGTACCCAGGGGCAATCAGCCCCAGCATTTT	CASSQVPRGNQPQHF
few	-	TRBV15	TRBJ2-7	16	TGTGCCACCAGCAGAGATCTGGTGCAGGGGCTCTACGAGCAGTACTTC	CATSRDLVQGLYEQYF
few	TRBD1	TRBV29-1	TRBJ1-1	14	TGCAGCGTTGCCGGGACAGGCCTCTATACTGAAGCTTTCTTT	CSVAGTGLYTEAFF
-	-	TRBV9	TRBJ2-1	13	TGTGCCAGCAGCGTCGACCGGGTCAATGAGCAGTTCTTC	CASSVDRVNEQFF
-	-	TRBV5-1	TRBJ2-5	16	TGCGCCAGCAGCTTGAATTCTGCCAGGGGAGGGGAGACCCAGTACTTC	CASSLNSARGGETQYF
-	TRBD2	TRBV29-1	TRBJ2-7	13	TGCAGCGTCCTGACTAGCGTCGTCTACGAGCAGTACTTC	CSVLTSVVYEQYF
-	TRBD1	TRBV9	TRBJ2-6	16	TGTGCCAGCAGCCCGACAGGGGGCGCGGGGGCCAACGTCCTGACTTTC	CASSPTGGAGANVLTF
-	-	TRBV7-9	TRBJ2-5	15	TGTGCCAGCAGCTTGGCCGTTGGGGCGTTGGGGACCCAGTACTTC	CASSLAVGALGTQYF
-	TRBD2	TRBV9	TRBJ2-3	17	TGTGCCAGCAGGCCCGGGACTAGCGGGAGAGTCACAGATACGCAGTATTTT	CASRPGTSGRVTDTQYF
-	TRBD1	TRBV18	TRBJ2-5	14	TGTGCCAGCTCACCACCCGGGACAGGGGAGACCCAGTACTTC	CASSPPGTGETQYF
few	TRBD1	TRBV7-9	TRBJ2-3	13	TGTGCCAGCAGCTCCGACAGGGTCGCTACGCAGTATTTT	CASSSDRVATQYF
few	TRBD2	TRBV28	TRBJ2-1	15	TGTGCCAGCAGTTTATCCGGGGGGGCCCGAGGTGAGCAGTTCTTC	CASSLSGGARGEQFF
few	-	TRBV18	TRBJ2-5	14	TGTGCCAGCTCCCCGAACACAGGGATGGAGACCCAGTACTTC	CASSPNTGMETQYF
-	TRBD2	TRBV9	TRBJ2-7	14	TGTGCCAGCAGCGTAGTAGCGGGGTCCTACGAGCAGTACTTC	CASSVVAGSYEQYF
few	-	TRBV6-6	TRBJ1-2	15	TGTGCCAGCAGTTACGGAGTTACCCTCACCTATGGCTACACCTTC	CASSYGVTLTYGYTF
-	-	TRBV7-2	TRBJ2-4	13	TGTGCCAGCAGCTTCGGTGGTGAAAACATTCAGTACTTC	CASSFGGENIQYF
-	-	TRBV6-5	TRBJ2-2	14	TGTGCCAGCCAAGAGGAATGGACAACCGGGGAGCTGTTTTTT	CASQEEWTTGELFF
-	TRBD1	TRBV4-3	TRBJ2-7	17	TGCGCCAGCAGCCAAGGCTTGTCCGGGACAGGGGATGACGAGCAGTACTTC	CASSQGLSGTGDDEQYF
-	-	TRBV28	TRBJ2-1	17	TGTGCCTCCCGCGGAGCGTCCGGGACCCCGGGGGAATACGAGCAGTTCTTC	CASRGASGTPGEYEQFF
few	-	TRBV28	TRBJ2-7	14	TGTGCCAGCAGTTTATTTACAGTCTCCTACGAGCAGTACTTC	CASSLFTVSYEQYF
-	TRBD1	TRBV30	TRBJ1-5	14	TGTGCCTGGAGTTTGGGACAGGGGGCTTGGCCCCAGCATTTT	CAWSLGQGAWPQHF
-	-	TRBV4-1	TRBJ1-6	16	TGCGCCAGCAGCCAAGAATCTACCCCCCCGAATTCACCCCTCCACTTT	CASSQESTPPNSPLHF
-	TRBD1	TRBV19	TRBJ2-5	13	TGTGCCACGTCCCGGGACAGGGTAGAAGCCCAGTACTTC	CATSRDRVEAQYF
few	TRBD2	TRBV29-1	TRBJ2-1	14	TGCAGCGTTGGGAGGGCTAGCGGTTGGAATGAGCAGTTCTTC	CSVGRASGWNEQFF
-	TRBD2	TRBV29-1	TRBJ2-1	16	TGCAGCGTTGAAAGTATGCGGGGGAGCTCCTACAATGAGCAGTTCTTC	CSVESMRGSSYNEQFF
few	-	TRBV7-2	TRBJ2-7	15	TGTGCCAGCAGCACGGACAGTACCAGCTCCTACGAGCAGTACTTC	CASSTDSTSSYEQYF
few	TRBD1	TRBV7-2	TRBJ1-2	14	TGTGCCAGCAGCTCCGCAGGGGGCGGCTATGGCTACACCTTC	CASSSAGGGYGYTF
-	-	TRBV18	TRBJ1-1	16	TGTGCCAGCTCACTCGACAGATCCTCAATGAACACTGAAGCTTTCTTT	CASSLDRSSMNTEAFF
few	TRBD1	TRBV7-2	TRBJ2-7	15	TGTGCCAGCAGCTTAAGTTTGGACAGGGCCTACGAGCAGTACTTC	CASSLSLDRAYEQYF
few	-	TRBV5-4	TRBJ2-3	14	TGTGCCAGCAGCCTGGGACTGGATCCAGATACGCAGTATTTT	CASSLGLDPDTQYF
-	TRBD2	TRBV5-1	TRBJ2-7	16	TGCGCCAGCAGCTTGGTTGTGACTAGCGGGTCCTACGAGCAGTACTTC	CASSLVVTSGSYEQYF
-	TRBD1	TRBV7-2	TRBJ1-4	15	TGTGCCAGCAGCTTAGTTGGGACAGGGGATGAAAAACTGTTTTTT	CASSLVGTGDEKLFF
few	TRBD2	TRBV4-2	TRBJ2-7	14	TGTGCCAGCAGCCAGGGGGAGGGGTCTGGCGAGCAGTACTTC	CASSQGEGSGEQYF